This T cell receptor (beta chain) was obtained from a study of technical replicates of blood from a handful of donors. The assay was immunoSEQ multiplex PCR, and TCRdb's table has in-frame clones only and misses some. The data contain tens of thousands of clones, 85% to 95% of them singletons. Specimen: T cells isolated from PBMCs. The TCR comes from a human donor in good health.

CDR3 region: CASSLGGLTEAFF. The DNA for the CDR3 is TGCGCCAGCAGTTTGGGGGGGCTCACTGAAGCTTTCTTT. The chain has TRBV10-1 and TRBJ1-1; the D gene is possibly TRBD1 (6 bases). Trimming removed 5 bases from V and 4 bases from J, with 11 bases in between. This CDR3 is 13 amino acids long. Germline CDR1 and CDR2: WNHNN and SYGVQD (reference sequence).